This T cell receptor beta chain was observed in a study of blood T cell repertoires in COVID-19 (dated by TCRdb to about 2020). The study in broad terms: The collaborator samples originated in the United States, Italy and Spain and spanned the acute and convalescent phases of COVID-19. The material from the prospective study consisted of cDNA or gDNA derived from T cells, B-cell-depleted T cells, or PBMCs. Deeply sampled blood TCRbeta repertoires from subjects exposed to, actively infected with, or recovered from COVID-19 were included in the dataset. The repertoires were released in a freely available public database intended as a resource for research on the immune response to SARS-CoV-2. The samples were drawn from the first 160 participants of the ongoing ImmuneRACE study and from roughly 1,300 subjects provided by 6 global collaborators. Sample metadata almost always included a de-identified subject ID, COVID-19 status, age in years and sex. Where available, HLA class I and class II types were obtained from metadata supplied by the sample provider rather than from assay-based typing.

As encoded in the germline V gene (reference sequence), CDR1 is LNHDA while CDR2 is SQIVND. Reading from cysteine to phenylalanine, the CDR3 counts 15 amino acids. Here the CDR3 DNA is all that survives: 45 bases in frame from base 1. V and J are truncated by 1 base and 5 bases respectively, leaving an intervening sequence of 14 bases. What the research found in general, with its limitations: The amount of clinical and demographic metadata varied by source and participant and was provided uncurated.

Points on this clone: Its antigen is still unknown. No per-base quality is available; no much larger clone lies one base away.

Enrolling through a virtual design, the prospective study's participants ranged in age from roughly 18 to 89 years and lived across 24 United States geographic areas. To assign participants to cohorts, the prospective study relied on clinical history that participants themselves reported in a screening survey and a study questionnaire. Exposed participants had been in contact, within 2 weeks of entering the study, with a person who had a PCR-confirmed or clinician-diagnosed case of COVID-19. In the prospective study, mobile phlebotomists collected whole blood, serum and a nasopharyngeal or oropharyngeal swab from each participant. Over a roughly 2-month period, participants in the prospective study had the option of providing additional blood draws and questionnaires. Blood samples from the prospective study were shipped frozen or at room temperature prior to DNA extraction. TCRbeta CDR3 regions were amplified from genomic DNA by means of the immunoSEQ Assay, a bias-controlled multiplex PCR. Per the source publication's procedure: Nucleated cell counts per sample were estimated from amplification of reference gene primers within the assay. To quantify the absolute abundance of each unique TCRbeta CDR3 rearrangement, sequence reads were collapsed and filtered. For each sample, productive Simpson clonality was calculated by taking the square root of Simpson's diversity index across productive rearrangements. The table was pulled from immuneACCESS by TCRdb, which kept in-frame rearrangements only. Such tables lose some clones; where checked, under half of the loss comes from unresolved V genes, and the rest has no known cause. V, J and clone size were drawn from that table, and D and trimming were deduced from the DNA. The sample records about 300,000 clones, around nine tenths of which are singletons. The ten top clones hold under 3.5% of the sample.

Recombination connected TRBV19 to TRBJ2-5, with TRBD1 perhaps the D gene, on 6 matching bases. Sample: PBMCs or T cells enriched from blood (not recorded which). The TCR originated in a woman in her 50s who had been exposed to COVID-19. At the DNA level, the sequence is TGTGCCAGTAGTATAGTAGGGGGTAGGATGGAGACCCAGTACTTC. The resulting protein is CASSIVGGRMETQYF.